The present entry profiles one TCR beta chain with its context. Its antigen remains undetermined. TRB rearrangements were amplified by multiplex PCR following a touch-down protocol, with the TRB-A and TRB-B primer pools mixed in one tube. Two consecutive PCR reactions with Phusion HS II polymerase added Illumina adapters and sample indices to the amplicons. The amplicons were gel-purified using the NucleoSpin Gel and PCR Clean-up kit, after which quantification was performed by Qubit and quality was checked on an Agilent 2100 Bioanalyzer. Libraries were sequenced on an Illumina MiSeq using 600-cycle, single-indexed, paired-end runs. The original pipeline was this. MiXCR version 2.1.12 with the default MiXCR reference library was used to align and assemble TRB reads. Each unique CDR3 nucleotide sequence defined a clone, and only productive sequences with at least two reads were analysed. Alpha-parameterized diversity profiles (alpha 0 to 5), including the Shannon (alpha 1) and Simpson (alpha 2) indices, were computed with an R script to assess repertoire diversity. The tcR package was used to compute combinatorial TRB VJ usage, and cohorts were compared on this usage by principal component analysis with ade4. Using GLIPH, TCRbeta CDR3s were clustered on pairs of cohorts matched for age and read depth, and a Wilcoxon test was used to compare cluster frequencies. After the reads were reprocessed by TCRdb, one entry was made per CDR3 protein sequence, with no DNA. The V and J calls follow TCRdb's processing rather than the paper's. The table held for this sample gives over 7,000 distinct CDR3 sequences. Approximately 3.1% of the sample lies in the top ten.

These data belong to a study of T cell clusters in autoimmune cytopenias (dated by TCRdb to between 2018 and 2020). Looking at the study overall: TRB sequencing reached a median depth of approximately 50,000 reads per sample and yielded a median of about 2,500 distinct TRB clonotypes per sample. In autoimmune cytopenia patients, peripheral blood TRB and IGH repertoires were sequenced during active disease and over treatment follow-up, together with healthy, CLL and autoimmune hepatitis controls. The study was designed to test whether a disease-specific immune repertoire signature usable as a blood-based biomarker is carried by autoimmune cytopenia patients.

For each sample, TRB amplification used about 0.25 ug of peripheral blood genomic DNA, equal to around 39,000 genome equivalents. Overall study outcomes, separate from this receptor: GLIPH results suggested that primary autoimmune cytopenia patients were missing physiological T cell clusters, with 51 clusters found only in healthy donors compared with roughly 15 found only in patients. The T cell clusters were defined only in silico, and the functional role of the clusters was left to be validated experimentally. Compared with active autoimmune hepatitis patients, healthy donors had almost three times as many exclusive TRB clusters, a finding consistent with an autoimmunity-wide signature. In the comparison of secondary cytopenia with CLL, the cluster-lack signature was not observed, apparently because the dominant lymphoma-associated repertoire masked the signature. The TRB repertoire shifts, including less even repertoires in secondary cytopenia and CLL, mostly reflected lymphoma bias and not autoimmunity.

The CDR3 runs 15 residues from the cysteine to the phenylalanine. DNA for this receptor is not on file. CDR1 and CDR2 were assigned from the germline V gene (reference sequence) as SGHKS and YYEKEE. This receptor was obtained from a human donor with an autoimmune cytopenia or autoimmune hepatitis (not recorded which). The sequence is built from TRBV5-5 and TRBJ1-1; TCRdb lists TRBD1, though no DNA is available to test this call. What was sequenced was peripheral blood. The CDR3 here reads CASSLLTGRDTEAFF.